The TCR beta chain under discussion was sequenced for a study of blood T cell repertoires in COVID-19. As for the study in general: Some COVID-19 samples were acute and others convalescent; all came from the United States, Italy and Spain.

Trimming pared 3 bases from V and 7 bases from J, leaving 10 bases between. Germline V lookup: CDR1 MNHEY, CDR2 SMNVEV (reference sequence). The CDR3 spans 13 residues. As originally analysed: Reference gene primer amplification gave nucleated cell count estimates. Profiled with immunoSEQ multiplex PCR; TCRdb holds only in-frame clones, not every one. V, J and clone size are those of that table, while D and trimming were read from the DNA. The sample lists 100,000 or so clones, approximately 82% occurring once. Sequences were obtained from peripheral blood. This clonotype was obtained from a man between 50 and 59 years old with active or convalescent COVID-19. The chain recombines TRBV27 with TRBJ1-5; D possibly corresponds to TRBD1 (5 bases). For the CDR3, the DNA is TGTGCCAGCAGTTTGCAGGGAAGGCAGCCCCAGCATTTT. Translating it yields CASSLQGRQPQHF.